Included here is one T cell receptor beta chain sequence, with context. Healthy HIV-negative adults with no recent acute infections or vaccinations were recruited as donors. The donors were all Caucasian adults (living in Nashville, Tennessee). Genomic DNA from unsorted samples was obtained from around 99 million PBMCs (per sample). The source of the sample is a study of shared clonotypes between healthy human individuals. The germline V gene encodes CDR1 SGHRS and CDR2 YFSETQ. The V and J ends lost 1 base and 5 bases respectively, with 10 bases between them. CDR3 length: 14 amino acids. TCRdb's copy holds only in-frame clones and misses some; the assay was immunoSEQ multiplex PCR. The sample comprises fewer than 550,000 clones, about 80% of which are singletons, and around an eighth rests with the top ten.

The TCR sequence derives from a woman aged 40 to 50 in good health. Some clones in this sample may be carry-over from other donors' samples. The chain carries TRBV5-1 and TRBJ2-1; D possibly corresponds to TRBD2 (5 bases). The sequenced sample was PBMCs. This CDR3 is CASSLLPSNNEQFF. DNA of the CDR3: TGCGCCAGCAGCTTGTTGCCTAGCAACAATGAGCAGTTCTTC. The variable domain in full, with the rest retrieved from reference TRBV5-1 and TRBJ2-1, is KAGVTQTPRYLIKTRGQQVTLSCSPISGHRSVSWYQQTPGQGLQFLFEYFSETQRNKGNFPGRFSGRQFSNSRSEMNVSTLELGDSALYLCASSLLPSNNEQFFGPGTRLTVL.